Listed below are T cell receptor beta chains from one sample, sequenced in a study of blood T cell repertoires in COVID-19. Clones were read by immunoSEQ multiplex PCR, and TCRdb kept only the in-frame ones, dropping some. The sample lists some 100,000 clones, roughly 76% seen once, with 10% in the top ten. Sequencing was done on a sample of peripheral blood. These receptors were obtained from a human donor in a cohort sampled during active COVID-19. CDR3s include the opening cysteine and the closing phenylalanine or tryptophan. A D gene is named only where the DNA matches it firmly. Some rows mark clone size as missing; the rest say once, few, many or name a class of expanded clone.

clone_size: NA; v_call: TRBV6-6; j_call: TRBJ1-1; d_call: TRBD1; cdr3_aa: CASSPRTGQNTEAFF; cdr3_nt: TGTGCCAGCAGTCCCCGGACAGGGCAGAACACTGAAGCTTTCTTT
clone_size: NA; v_call: TRBV7-2; j_call: TRBJ2-7; d_call: TRBD1; cdr3_aa: CASSSINRGRHEQYF; cdr3_nt: TGTGCCAGCAGCTCAATAAACAGGGGGCGCCACGAGCAGTACTTC
clone_size: NA; v_call: TRBV5-4; j_call: TRBJ1-2; d_call: TRBD1; cdr3_aa: CASRSQGATTYGYTF; cdr3_nt: TGTGCCAGCAGGTCGCAGGGGGCCACGACCTATGGCTACACCTTC
clone_size: once; v_call: TRBV19; j_call: TRBJ1-3; d_call: NA; cdr3_aa: CASSIGSQISGNTIYF; cdr3_nt: TGTGCCAGTAGTATAGGATCGCAGATCTCTGGAAACACCATATATTTT
clone_size: NA; v_call: TRBV5-4; j_call: TRBJ1-2; d_call: NA; cdr3_aa: CASSLEGNYGYTF; cdr3_nt: TGTGCCAGCAGCTTAGAGGGCAACTATGGCTACACCTTC
clone_size: NA; v_call: TRBV24-1; j_call: TRBJ2-5; d_call: TRBD1; cdr3_aa: CATGGQAWETQYF; cdr3_nt: TGTGCCACCGGGGGACAGGCTTGGGAGACCCAGTACTTC
clone_size: NA; v_call: TRBV6-2/TRBV6-3; j_call: TRBJ1-2; d_call: TRBD1; cdr3_aa: CASSRTGGAGGYTF; cdr3_nt: TGTGCCAGCAGCCGGACAGGGGGCGCCGGTGGCTACACCTTC
clone_size: NA; v_call: TRBV13; j_call: TRBJ1-6; d_call: NA; cdr3_aa: CASSLMRATGNSPLHF; cdr3_nt: TGTGCCAGCAGCTTAATGCGGGCGACTGGGAATTCACCCCTCCACTTT
clone_size: NA; v_call: TRBV5-8; j_call: TRBJ2-2; d_call: TRBD1; cdr3_aa: CASSLGTGTGPNTGELFF; cdr3_nt: TGTGCCAGCAGCTTGGGAACCGGGACAGGGCCCAACACCGGGGAGCTGTTTTTT
clone_size: few; v_call: TRBV5-6; j_call: TRBJ2-1; d_call: NA; cdr3_aa: CASSSAGSSYNEQFF; cdr3_nt: TGTGCCAGCAGCTCTGCGGGGTCTTCCTACAATGAGCAGTTCTTC
clone_size: NA; v_call: TRBV7-2; j_call: TRBJ2-3; d_call: NA; cdr3_aa: CASRGDKLSTDTQYF; cdr3_nt: TGTGCCAGCAGGGGGGACAAACTTAGCACAGATACGCAGTATTTT
clone_size: NA; v_call: TRBV18; j_call: TRBJ2-3; d_call: TRBD1; cdr3_aa: CASSRIQGFTDTQYF; cdr3_nt: TGTGCCAGCTCACGAATACAGGGGTTCACAGATACGCAGTATTTT
clone_size: once; v_call: TRBV4-1; j_call: TRBJ1-2; d_call: NA; cdr3_aa: CASSQESLASGGRGLGYTF; cdr3_nt: TGCGCCAGCAGCCAAGAATCCTTGGCAAGCGGGGGGCGAGGGTTGGGCTACACCTTC
clone_size: few; v_call: TRBV20-1; j_call: TRBJ2-7; d_call: TRBD1; cdr3_aa: CSASRGQGIYEQYF; cdr3_nt: TGCAGTGCGAGTCGGGGACAGGGGATCTACGAGCAGTACTTC
clone_size: NA; v_call: TRBV7-6; j_call: TRBJ1-2; d_call: NA; cdr3_aa: CASSTGYDYGYTF; cdr3_nt: TGTGCCAGCAGCACAGGGTACGACTATGGCTACACCTTC
clone_size: NA; v_call: TRBV21-1; j_call: TRBJ1-6; d_call: NA; cdr3_aa: CASSKGEAGNSPLHF; cdr3_nt: TGTGCCAGCAGCAAAGGAGAAGCAGGGAATTCACCCCTCCACTTT
clone_size: NA; v_call: TRBV28; j_call: TRBJ2-7; d_call: TRBD1; cdr3_aa: CASSAYWTGGGEQYF; cdr3_nt: TGTGCCAGCAGTGCCTATTGGACAGGGGGCGGCGAGCAGTACTTC
clone_size: few; v_call: TRBV5-1; j_call: TRBJ2-7; d_call: NA; cdr3_aa: CASSLVVQPYEQYF; cdr3_nt: TGCGCCAGCAGCTTGGTTGTACAACCCTACGAGCAGTACTTC
clone_size: NA; v_call: TRBV28; j_call: TRBJ1-5; d_call: TRBD1; cdr3_aa: CASSPGTGGVQPQHF; cdr3_nt: TGTGCCAGCAGCCCCGGGACAGGGGGCGTGCAGCCCCAGCATTTT
clone_size: NA; v_call: TRBV28; j_call: TRBJ1-1; d_call: NA; cdr3_aa: CASSLAGTEAFF; cdr3_nt: TGTGCCAGCAGTCTAGCAGGGACAGAAGCTTTCTTT
clone_size: NA; v_call: TRBV7-2; j_call: TRBJ1-1; d_call: NA; cdr3_aa: CASSLSWNTEAFF; cdr3_nt: TGTGCCAGCAGCTTATCATGGAACACTGAAGCTTTCTTT
clone_size: NA; v_call: TRBV4-3; j_call: TRBJ2-7; d_call: TRBD2; cdr3_aa: CASSQGTSGSLYEQYF; cdr3_nt: TGCGCCAGCAGCCAAGGGACTAGCGGGAGTTTGTACGAGCAGTACTTC